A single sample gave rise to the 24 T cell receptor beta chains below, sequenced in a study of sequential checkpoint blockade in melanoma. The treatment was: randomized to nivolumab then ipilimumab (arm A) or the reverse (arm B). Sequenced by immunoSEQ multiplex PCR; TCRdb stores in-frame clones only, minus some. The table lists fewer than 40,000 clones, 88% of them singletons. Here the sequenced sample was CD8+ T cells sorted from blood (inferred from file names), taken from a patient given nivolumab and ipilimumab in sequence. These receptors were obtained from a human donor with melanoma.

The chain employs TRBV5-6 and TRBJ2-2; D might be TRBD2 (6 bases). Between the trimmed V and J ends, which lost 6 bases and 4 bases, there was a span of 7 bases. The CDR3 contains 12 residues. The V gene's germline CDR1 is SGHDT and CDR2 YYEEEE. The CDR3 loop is CASMGGTGELFF. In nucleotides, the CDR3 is TGTGCCAGCATGGGAGGCACCGGGGAGCTGTTTTTT.

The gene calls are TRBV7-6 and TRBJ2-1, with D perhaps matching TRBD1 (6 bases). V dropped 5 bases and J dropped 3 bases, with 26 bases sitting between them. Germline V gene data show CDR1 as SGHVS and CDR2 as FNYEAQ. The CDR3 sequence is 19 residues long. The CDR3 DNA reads TGTGCCAGCAGCCTAAAGGACAGCCCTAGAAGTCTGGACTACAATGAGCAGTTCTTC. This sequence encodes CASSLKDSPRSLDYNEQFF.

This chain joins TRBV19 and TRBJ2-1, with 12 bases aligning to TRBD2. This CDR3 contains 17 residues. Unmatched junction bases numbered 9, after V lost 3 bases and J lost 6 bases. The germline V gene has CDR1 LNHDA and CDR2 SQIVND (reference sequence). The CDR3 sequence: CASSIIETSGGRNEQFF. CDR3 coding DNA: TGTGCCAGTAGTATTATCGAGACTAGCGGGGGACGCAATGAGCAGTTCTTC.

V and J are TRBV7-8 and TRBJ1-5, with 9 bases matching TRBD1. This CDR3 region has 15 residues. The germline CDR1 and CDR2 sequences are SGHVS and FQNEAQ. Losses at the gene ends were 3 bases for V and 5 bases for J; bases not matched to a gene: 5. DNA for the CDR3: TGTGCCAGCAGCTTGGTACAGGGGGCCGATCAGCCCCAGCATTTT. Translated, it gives CASSLVQGADQPQHF.

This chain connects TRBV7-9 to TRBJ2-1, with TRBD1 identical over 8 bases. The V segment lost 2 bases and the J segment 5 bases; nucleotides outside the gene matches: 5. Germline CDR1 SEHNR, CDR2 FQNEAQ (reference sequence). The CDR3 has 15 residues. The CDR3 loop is CASSLPTGVNNEQFF. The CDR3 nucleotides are TGTGCCAGCAGCTTACCGACAGGGGTCAACAATGAGCAGTTCTTC.

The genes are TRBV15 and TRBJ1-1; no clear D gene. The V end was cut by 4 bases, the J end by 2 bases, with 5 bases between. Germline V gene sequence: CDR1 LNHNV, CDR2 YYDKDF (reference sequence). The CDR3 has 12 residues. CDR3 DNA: TGTGCCACCAGCAAGCCCAACACTGAAGCTTTCTTT. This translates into CATSKPNTEAFF.

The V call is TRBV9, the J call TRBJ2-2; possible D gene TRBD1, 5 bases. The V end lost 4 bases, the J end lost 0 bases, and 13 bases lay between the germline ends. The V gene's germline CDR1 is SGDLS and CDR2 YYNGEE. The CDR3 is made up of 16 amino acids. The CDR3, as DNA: TGTGCCAGCAGCCCTGACGACAGTGCGAACACCGGGGAGCTGTTTTTT. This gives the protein CASSPDDSANTGELFF.

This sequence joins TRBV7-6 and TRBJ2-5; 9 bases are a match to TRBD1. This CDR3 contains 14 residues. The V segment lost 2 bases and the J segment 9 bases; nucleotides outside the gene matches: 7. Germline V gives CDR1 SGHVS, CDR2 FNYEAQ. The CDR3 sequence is CASSLHRGQGAQYF. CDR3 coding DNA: TGTGCCAGCAGCTTACACAGGGGGCAAGGGGCCCAGTACTTC.

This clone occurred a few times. CDR3 sequence reads: CASSPPRLSEQYV. The CDR3 nucleotides are TGTGCCAGCAGCCCCCCAAGACTAAGCGAGCAGTACGTC. The rearrangement joins TRBV7-9 to TRBJ2-7; perhaps TRBD2 as D (5 bases). Trimming took 5 bases from V and 6 from J, leaving 14 bases between them. Germline V CDR1 and CDR2: SEHNR, FQNEAQ (reference sequence). CDR3 size: 13 residues.

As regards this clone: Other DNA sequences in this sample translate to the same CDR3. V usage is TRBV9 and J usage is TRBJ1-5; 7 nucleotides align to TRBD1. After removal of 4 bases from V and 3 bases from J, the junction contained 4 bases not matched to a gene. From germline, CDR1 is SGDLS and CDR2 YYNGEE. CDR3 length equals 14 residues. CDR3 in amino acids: CASSLGQANQPQHF. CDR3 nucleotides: TGTGCCAGCAGCTTAGGACAGGCCAATCAGCCCCAGCATTTT.

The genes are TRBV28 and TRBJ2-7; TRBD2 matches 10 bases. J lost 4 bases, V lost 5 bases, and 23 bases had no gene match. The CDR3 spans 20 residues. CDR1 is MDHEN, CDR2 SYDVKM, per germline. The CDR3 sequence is CASSLLIGGGLASGSYEQYF. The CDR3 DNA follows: TGTGCCAGCAGTCTTCTCATTGGAGGGGGCCTGGCTAGCGGGAGTTACGAGCAGTACTTC.

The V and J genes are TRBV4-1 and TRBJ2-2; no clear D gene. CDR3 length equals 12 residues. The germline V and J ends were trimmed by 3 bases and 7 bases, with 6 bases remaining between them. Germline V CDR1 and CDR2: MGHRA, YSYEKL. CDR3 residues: CASSQGSGELFF. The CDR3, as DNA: TGCGCCAGCAGCCAGGGCAGCGGGGAGCTGTTTTTT.

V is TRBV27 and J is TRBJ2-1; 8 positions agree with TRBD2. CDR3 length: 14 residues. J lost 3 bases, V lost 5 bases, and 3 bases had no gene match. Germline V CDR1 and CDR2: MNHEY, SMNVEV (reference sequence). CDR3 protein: CASSQAGGYNEQFF. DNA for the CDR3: TGTGCCAGCAGTCAGGCGGGAGGCTACAATGAGCAGTTCTTC.

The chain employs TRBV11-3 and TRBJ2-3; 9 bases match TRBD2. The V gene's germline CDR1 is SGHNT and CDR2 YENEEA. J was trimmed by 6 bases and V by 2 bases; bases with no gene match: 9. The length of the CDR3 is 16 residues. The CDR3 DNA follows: TGTGCCAGCAGCTTAATAGTGACTAGCGGTTGGGATACGCAGTATTTT. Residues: CASSLIVTSGWDTQYF.

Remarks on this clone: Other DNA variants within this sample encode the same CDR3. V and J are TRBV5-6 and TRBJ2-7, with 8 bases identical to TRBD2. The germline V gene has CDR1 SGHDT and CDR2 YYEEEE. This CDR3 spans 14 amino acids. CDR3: CASRPIAGSYEQYV. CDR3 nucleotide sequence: TGTGCCAGCAGACCTATAGCGGGGTCCTACGAGCAATACGTC.

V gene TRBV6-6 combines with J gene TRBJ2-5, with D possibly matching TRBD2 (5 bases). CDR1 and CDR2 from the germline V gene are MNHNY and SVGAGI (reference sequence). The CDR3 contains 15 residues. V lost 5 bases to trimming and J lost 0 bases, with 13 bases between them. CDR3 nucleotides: TGTGCCAGCAGTCTAATAGCGCTAAACCAAGAGACCCAGTACTTC. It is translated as CASSLIALNQETQYF.

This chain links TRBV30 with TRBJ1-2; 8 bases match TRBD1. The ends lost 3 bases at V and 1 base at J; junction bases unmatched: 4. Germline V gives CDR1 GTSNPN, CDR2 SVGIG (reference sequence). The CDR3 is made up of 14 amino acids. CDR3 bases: TGTGCCTGGAGAAAACAGGGGGTTAACTATGGCTACACCTTC. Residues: CAWRKQGVNYGYTF.

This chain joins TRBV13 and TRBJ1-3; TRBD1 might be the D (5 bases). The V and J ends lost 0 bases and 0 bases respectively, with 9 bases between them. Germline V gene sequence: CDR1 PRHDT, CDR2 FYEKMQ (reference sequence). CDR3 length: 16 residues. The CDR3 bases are TGTGCCAGCAGCTTAGGCGACAGCGCCTCTGGAAACACCATATATTTT. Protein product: CASSLGDSASGNTIYF.

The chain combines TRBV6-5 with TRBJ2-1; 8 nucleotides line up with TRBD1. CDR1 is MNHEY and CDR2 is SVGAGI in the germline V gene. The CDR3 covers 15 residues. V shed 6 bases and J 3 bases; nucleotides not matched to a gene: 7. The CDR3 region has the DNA TGTGCCAGCAGCTATGGACAGGGTGTCTACAATGAGCAGTTCTTC. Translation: CASSYGQGVYNEQFF.

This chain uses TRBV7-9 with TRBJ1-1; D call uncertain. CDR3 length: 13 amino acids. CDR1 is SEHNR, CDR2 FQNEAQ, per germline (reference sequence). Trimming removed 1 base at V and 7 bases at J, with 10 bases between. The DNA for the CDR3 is TGTGCCAGCAGCTTAGTTATACAGCTTGAAGCTTTCTTT. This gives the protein CASSLVIQLEAFF. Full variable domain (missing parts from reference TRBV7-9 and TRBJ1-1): DTGVSQNPRHKITKRGQNVTFRCDPISEHNRLYWYRQTLGQGPEFLTYFQNEAQLEKSRLLSDRFSAERPKGSFSTLEIQRTEQGDSAMYLCASSLVIQLEAFFGQGTRLTVV.

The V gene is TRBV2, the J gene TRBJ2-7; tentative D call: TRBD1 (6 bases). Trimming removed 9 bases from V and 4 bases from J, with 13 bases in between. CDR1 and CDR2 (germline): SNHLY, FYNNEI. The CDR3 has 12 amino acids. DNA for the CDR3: TGTGCCAGTAGGACAGCCAGATACGAGCAGTACTTC. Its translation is CASRTARYEQYF.

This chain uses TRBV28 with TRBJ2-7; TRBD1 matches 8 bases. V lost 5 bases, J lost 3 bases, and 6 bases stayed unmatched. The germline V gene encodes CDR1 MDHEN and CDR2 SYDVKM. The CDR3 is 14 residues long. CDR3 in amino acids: CASSPAGQGYEQYF. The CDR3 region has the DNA TGTGCCAGCAGTCCCGCCGGACAGGGCTACGAGCAGTACTTC.

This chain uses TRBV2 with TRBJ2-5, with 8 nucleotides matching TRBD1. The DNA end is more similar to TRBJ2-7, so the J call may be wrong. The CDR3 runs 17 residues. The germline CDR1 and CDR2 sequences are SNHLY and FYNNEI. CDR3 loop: CASRPLLDRTGSYEQYF. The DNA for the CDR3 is TGTGCCAGCAGGCCACTACTCGATAGGACAGGGTCCTACGAGCAGTACTTC.

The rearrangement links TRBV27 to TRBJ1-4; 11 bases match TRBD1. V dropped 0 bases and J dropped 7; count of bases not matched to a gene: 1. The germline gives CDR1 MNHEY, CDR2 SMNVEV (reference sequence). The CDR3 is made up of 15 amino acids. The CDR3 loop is CASSLSGTGGEKLFF. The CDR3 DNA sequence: TGTGCCAGCAGTTTATCCGGGACAGGGGGTGAAAAACTGTTTTTT.